These 21 T cell receptor beta chains were all obtained from the same sample, sequenced in a study of blood T cell repertoires in COVID-19 (dated by TCRdb to the early 2020s). Library preparation used the immunoSEQ multiplex PCR assay. TCRdb stores this immuneACCESS table with in-frame sequences only. Part of the clones is absent; in the studies checked, under half of the shortfall reflects unresolved V genes, and no reason is known for the rest. The sample table records roughly 110,000 clones; approximately 88% of these occur just once. The ten most abundant clones make up 4.5% to 6% of the sample. The material sequenced was peripheral blood. Receptors originate from a man aged 40-49 years with active or convalescent COVID-19.

This chain links TRBV7-3 with TRBJ2-5; TRBD2 matches 14 bases. CDR1 and CDR2 from the germline V gene are SGHTA and FQGTGA. V shed 5 bases, J shed 5 bases, and the junction held 7 bases outside the gene matches. CDR3 size: 16 residues. The DNA for the CDR3 is TGTGCCAGCAGCATGGGACTAGCGGGAGTCCGGGAGACCCAGTACTTC. Protein: CASSMGLAGVRETQYF. Combining the CDR3 with reference TRBV7-3 and TRBJ2-5 gives the whole variable domain GAGVSQTPSNKVTEKGKYVELRCDPISGHTALYWYRQSLGQGPEFLIYFQGTGAADDSGLPNDRFFAVRPEGSVSTLKIQRTERGDSAVYLCASSMGLAGVRETQYFGPGTRLLVL.

The CDR3 is CASSIWAGNTGELFF. Written as DNA, the CDR3 is TGTGCCAGTAGTATATGGGCTGGAAACACCGGGGAGCTGTTTTTT. The chain recombines TRBV19 with TRBJ2-2; no definite D call. Trimming removed 2 bases from V and 2 bases from J, with 9 bases in between. This CDR3 spans 15 amino acids. Germline CDR1 is LNHDA and CDR2 is SQIVND (reference sequence).

The genes are TRBV5-1 and TRBJ2-1, with 10 nucleotides matching TRBD2. The CDR3 is made up of 16 amino acids. The V gene end was trimmed by 1 base and the J gene end by 7 bases; junction bases not matched to a gene: 8. Germline V gene lookup returns CDR1 SGHRS and CDR2 YFSETQ. The CDR3 region is CASSLRSGRANNEQFF. CDR3 in DNA: TGCGCCAGCAGCTTGAGAAGCGGGAGGGCGAATAATGAGCAGTTCTTC.

The chain links TRBV29-1 to TRBJ2-3, with D perhaps matching TRBD2 (5 bases). The V end was cut by 6 bases, the J end by 4 bases, with 11 bases between. The CDR3 is 12 residues long. CDR1 SQVTM and CDR2 ANQGSEA come from the germline V gene. The CDR3 region has the DNA TGCAGCGTCGCAGCGGTGGCAGATACGCAGTATTTT. The encoded protein is CSVAAVADTQYF.

This chain connects TRBV18 to TRBJ1-4; tentative D call: TRBD1 (5 bases). Trimming stripped 0 bases from V and 6 bases from J, with 11 bases between. This CDR3 is 15 amino acids long. Germline CDR1 KGHSH, CDR2 LQKENI. In DNA, the CDR3 is TGTGCCAGCTCACCACCGAAGGGCAGGGATGAAAAACTGTTTTTT. It translates to CASSPPKGRDEKLFF.

This CDR3 is CASSPGTGLGAYEQYF. In DNA, the CDR3 is TGTGCCAGCAGTCCTGGGACAGGGTTAGGGGCCTACGAGCAGTACTTC. V is TRBV5-4 and J is TRBJ2-7; 9 bases are a match to TRBD1. Germline assignment: CDR1 SGHNT and CDR2 YYREEE (reference sequence). The V segment lost 5 bases and the J segment 2 bases; nucleotides outside the gene matches: 11. There are 16 residues in the CDR3.

The CDR3 here is CASRLVSTDTQYF. CDR3 coding DNA: TGCGCCAGCAGACTAGTGAGCACAGATACGCAGTATTTT. The chain recombines TRBV4-3 with TRBJ2-3; the D gene is possibly TRBD2 (5 bases). Trimming shortened V by 6 bases and J by 0 bases, and 7 bases separated the two germline ends. CDR3 length: 13 residues. The germline CDR1 and CDR2 sequences are LGHNA and YSLEER.

The chain employs TRBV30 and TRBJ2-3; a weak D match, TRBD1 (5 bases). V gave up 4 bases and J gave up 5 bases, with 16 bases separating them. From germline, CDR1 is GTSNPN and CDR2 SVGIG (reference sequence). This CDR3 has 14 residues. CDR3 sequence (DNA): TGTGCCTGGATGATCGGCAGGGTCCAAGATACGCAGTATTTT. Its protein product is CAWMIGRVQDTQYF. Looking up the rest from reference TRBV30 and TRBJ2-3 gives the full variable domain: SQTIHQWPATLVQPVGSPLSLECTVEGTSNPNLYWYRQAAGRGLQLLFYSVGIGQISSEVPQNLSASRPQDRQFILSSKKLLLSDSGFYLCAWMIGRVQDTQYFGPGTRLTVL.

The V and J genes are TRBV2 and TRBJ1-4; 9 bases fit TRBD1. The CDR3 is 20 amino acids. V gave up 2 bases and J gave up 0 bases; unmatched junction bases: 13. Germline V CDR1 and CDR2: SNHLY, FYNNEI. The DNA for the CDR3 is TGTGCCAGCAGTGAACCGACGGGACAGGGCTTAAGATCAACTAATGAAAAACTGTTTTTT. Translating it yields CASSEPTGQGLRSTNEKLFF.

The chain couples TRBV19 to TRBJ1-2; D remains ambiguous. CDR3 length: 14 amino acids. In germline, CDR1 is LNHDA, CDR2 SQIVND (reference sequence). V lost 5 bases to trimming and J lost 6 bases, with 16 bases between them. This chain's CDR3 is CASSHLPVRDGYTF. The CDR3 DNA is TGTGCCAGTAGTCACTTACCGGTGCGGGATGGCTACACCTTC.

The chain has TRBV5-5 and TRBJ2-1, with no clear D. Germline CDR1 reads SGHKS; CDR2 reads YYEKEE (reference sequence). The ends were cut back, 1 base at V and 5 bases at J, with 10 bases in the middle. The CDR3 has 14 residues. CDR3 in DNA: TGTGCCAGCAGCTTGTCAAGCGCCAACAATGAGCAGTTCTTC. This gives the protein CASSLSSANNEQFF.

V and J are TRBV6-5 and TRBJ2-2, with 8 bases that match TRBD1. The CDR3 runs to 15 residues. Germline values: CDR1 MNHEY, CDR2 SVGAGI. V shed 5 bases and J 6 bases; nucleotides not matched to a gene: 8. CDR3 sequence reads: CASSRAGTGPGELFF. CDR3 coding DNA: TGTGCCAGCAGTAGAGCCGGGACAGGTCCCGGGGAGCTGTTTTTT.

J is TRBJ2-3 and V is TRBV7-9; 12 positions agree with TRBD2. The germline V gene has CDR1 SEHNR and CDR2 FQNEAQ (reference sequence). This CDR3 has 15 amino acids. The V segment lost 8 bases and the J segment 4 bases; nucleotides outside the gene matches: 7. This chain's CDR3 is CASGPTSGRADTQYF. The CDR3 DNA is TGTGCCAGCGGCCCGACTAGCGGGAGAGCAGATACGCAGTATTTT.

The CDR3 sequence is CASSGAGTDTQYF. DNA for the CDR3: TGTGCCAGCAGTGGGGCGGGAACAGATACGCAGTATTTT. V is TRBV6-4 and J is TRBJ2-3, with a weak D call TRBD2 (6 bases). V was clipped by 4 bases and J by 3 bases, with 8 bases between them. The CDR3 totals 13 residues. Germline V CDR1 and CDR2: MRHNA, SNTAGT.

This chain joins TRBV7-3 and TRBJ2-7; TRBD1 is a possible D gene (6 bases). Germline V gene sequence: CDR1 SGHTA, CDR2 FQGTGA. The germline V and J ends were trimmed by 0 bases and 0 bases, with 9 bases remaining between them. This CDR3 region has 15 residues. CDR3 sequence: CASSLTGHNSYEQYF. CDR3 in DNA: TGTGCCAGCAGCTTAACGGGACACAACTCCTACGAGCAGTACTTC.

V gene TRBV5-1 combines with J gene TRBJ1-1; D is unresolved. The V end lost 4 bases, the J end lost 6 bases, and 13 bases lay between the germline ends. The CDR3 consists of 13 residues. Germline CDR1 SGHRS, CDR2 YFSETQ. The CDR3: CASSRPPGAEAFF. The CDR3 nucleotides read TGCGCCAGCAGCCGTCCCCCCGGGGCTGAAGCTTTCTTT.

V and J are TRBV15 and TRBJ1-1; 8 nucleotides match TRBD1. V shed 0 bases, J shed 0 bases, and the junction held 9 bases outside the gene matches. CDR1 and CDR2 (germline): LNHNV, YYDKDF (reference sequence). The CDR3 is 18 residues long. In nucleotides, the CDR3 is TGTGCCACCAGCAGAGATCAATTACAGGGGGGAGTGAACACTGAAGCTTTCTTT. Its protein is CATSRDQLQGGVNTEAFF.

V usage is TRBV6-4 and J usage is TRBJ2-2, with a tentative D call TRBD1 (6 bases). V was shortened by 0 bases and J by 7 bases, with 15 bases between the two germline ends. CDR1 and CDR2 (germline): MRHNA, SNTAGT. The CDR3 is made up of 16 amino acids. Here the CDR3 DNA reads TGTGCCAGCAGTGACTCCCCGGGGACACTACACGGGGAGCTGTTTTTT. Its protein product is CASSDSPGTLHGELFF.

The gene calls are TRBV6-2 or TRBV6-3 and TRBJ2-1, with a possible D match to TRBD1 (5 bases). Trimming took 2 bases from V and 5 from J, leaving 13 bases between them. Germline CDR1 MNHEY, CDR2 SVGEGT. The CDR3 sequence is 15 residues long. The CDR3 DNA reads as TGTGCCAGCAGTTACGGCAGGGCCGTACACAATGAGCAGTTCTTC. It encodes CASSYGRAVHNEQFF.

In its sample, this clone was seen once. The chain is built from TRBV6-4 and TRBJ1-2; 7 nucleotides agree with TRBD1. The germline CDR1 and CDR2 sequences are MRHNA and SNTAGT. This CDR3 region has 15 residues. The J segment lost 0 bases and the V segment lost 6 bases, leaving 7 bases of the junction unmatched. CDR3 loop: CASRQGNRANYGYTF. CDR3 bases: TGTGCCAGCAGACAGGGGAATAGGGCTAACTATGGCTACACCTTC.

The chain carries TRBV18 and TRBJ2-7; the D is unclear. This CDR3 is 13 amino acids long. Germline CDR1 is KGHSH and CDR2 is LQKENI. The V and J ends lost 0 bases and 6 bases respectively, with 9 bases between them. The CDR3 coding sequence is TGTGCCAGCTCACCACCGAGTCTTTCCGAGCAGTACTTC. This codes for CASSPPSLSEQYF.